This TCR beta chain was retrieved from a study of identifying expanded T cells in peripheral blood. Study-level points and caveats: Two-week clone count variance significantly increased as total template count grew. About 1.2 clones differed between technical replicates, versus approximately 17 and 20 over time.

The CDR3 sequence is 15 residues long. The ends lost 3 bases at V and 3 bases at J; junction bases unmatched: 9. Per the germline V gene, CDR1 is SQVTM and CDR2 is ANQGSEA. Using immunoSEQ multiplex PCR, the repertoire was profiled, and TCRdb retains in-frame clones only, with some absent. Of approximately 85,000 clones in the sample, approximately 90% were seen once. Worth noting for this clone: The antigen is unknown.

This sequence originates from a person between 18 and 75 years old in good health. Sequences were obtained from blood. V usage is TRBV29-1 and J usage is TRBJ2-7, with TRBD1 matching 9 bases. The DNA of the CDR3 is TGCAGCGTTGATGGGGGACAGGGTACCATCTACGAGCAGTACTTC. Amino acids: CSVDGGQGTIYEQYF.